The TCR beta chain under discussion was sequenced for a study of cytomegalovirus exposure and HLA in healthy donors. Sampled while nominally healthy, donors likely had unrecorded immune exposures. This clone has a handful of counts. The CDR3 spans 16 residues. CDR1 and CDR2 (germline): SGDLS, YYNGEE. After removal of 4 bases from V and 4 bases from J, the junction contained 13 bases not matched to a gene. The study ran its PCR with 60 Vbeta and 13 Jbeta primers. Per the study methods: The count from a later analysis was 60 million to 85 million unique TCR beta chains, 9.5 million to 11 million of them shared. Sequencing used immunoSEQ multiplex PCR; TCRdb keeps in-frame clones, though not all of them. The V and J calls and clone size were taken over from that table, and D and trimming were inferred from the DNA. The data show 150,000 to 200,000 clones, under 80% seen once.

This TCR was sampled from a female donor in good health and CMV-seronegative. The chain recombines TRBV9 with TRBJ1-2; TRBD1 agrees at 7 bases. The specimen sequenced was PBMCs. CDR3 DNA: TGTGCCAGCAGCCCACGACAGGGCCTTCGAGGCTATGGCTACACCTTC. The encoded protein is CASSPRQGLRGYGYTF.